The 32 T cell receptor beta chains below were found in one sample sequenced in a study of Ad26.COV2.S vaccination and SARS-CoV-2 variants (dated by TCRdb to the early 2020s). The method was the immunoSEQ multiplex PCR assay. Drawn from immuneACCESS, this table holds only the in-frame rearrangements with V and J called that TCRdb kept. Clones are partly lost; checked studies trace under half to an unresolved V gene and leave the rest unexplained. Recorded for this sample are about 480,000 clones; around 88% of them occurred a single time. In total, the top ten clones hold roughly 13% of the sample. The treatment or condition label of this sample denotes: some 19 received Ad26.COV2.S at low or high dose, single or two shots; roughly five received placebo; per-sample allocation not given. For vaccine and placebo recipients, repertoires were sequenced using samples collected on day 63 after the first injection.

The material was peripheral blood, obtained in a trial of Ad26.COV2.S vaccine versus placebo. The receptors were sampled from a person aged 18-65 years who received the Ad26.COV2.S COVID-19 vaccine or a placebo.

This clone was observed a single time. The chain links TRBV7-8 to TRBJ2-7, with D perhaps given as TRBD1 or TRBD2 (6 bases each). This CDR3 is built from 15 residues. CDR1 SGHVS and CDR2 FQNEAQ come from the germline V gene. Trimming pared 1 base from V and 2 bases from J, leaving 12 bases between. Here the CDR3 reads CASSLVRGHTYEQYF. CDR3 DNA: TGTGCCAGCAGCTTAGTTCGGGGGCACACCTACGAGCAGTACTTC.

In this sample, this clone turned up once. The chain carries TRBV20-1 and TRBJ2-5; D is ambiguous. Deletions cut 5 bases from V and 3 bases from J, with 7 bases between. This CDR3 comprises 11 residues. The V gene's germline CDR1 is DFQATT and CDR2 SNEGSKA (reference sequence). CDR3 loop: CSAFWEETQYF. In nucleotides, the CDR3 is TGCAGTGCTTTTTGGGAAGAGACCCAGTACTTC.

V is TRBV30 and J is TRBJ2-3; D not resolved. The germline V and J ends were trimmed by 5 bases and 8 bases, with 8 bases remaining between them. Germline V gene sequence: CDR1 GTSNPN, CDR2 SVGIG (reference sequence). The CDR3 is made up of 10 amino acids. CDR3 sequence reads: CAWSFPTQYF. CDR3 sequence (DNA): TGTGCCTGGTCGTTTCCTACGCAGTATTTT. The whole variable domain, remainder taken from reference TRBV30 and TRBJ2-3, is SQTIHQWPATLVQPVGSPLSLECTVEGTSNPNLYWYRQAAGRGLQLLFYSVGIGQISSEVPQNLSASRPQDRQFILSSKKLLLSDSGFYLCAWSFPTQYFGPGTRLTVL.

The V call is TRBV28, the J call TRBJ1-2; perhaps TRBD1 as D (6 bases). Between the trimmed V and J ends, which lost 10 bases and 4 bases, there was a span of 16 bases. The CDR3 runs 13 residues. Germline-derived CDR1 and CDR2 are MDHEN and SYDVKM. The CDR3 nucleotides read TGTGCCACCCAGGACAGCAAGTTCTATGGCTACACCTTC. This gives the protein CATQDSKFYGYTF.

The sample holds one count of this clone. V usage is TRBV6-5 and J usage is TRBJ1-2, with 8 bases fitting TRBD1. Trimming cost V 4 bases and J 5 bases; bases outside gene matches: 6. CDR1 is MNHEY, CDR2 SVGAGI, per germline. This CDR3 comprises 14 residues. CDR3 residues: CASSLDRVGYGYTF. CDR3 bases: TGTGCCAGCAGTTTGGACAGGGTGGGGTATGGCTACACCTTC.

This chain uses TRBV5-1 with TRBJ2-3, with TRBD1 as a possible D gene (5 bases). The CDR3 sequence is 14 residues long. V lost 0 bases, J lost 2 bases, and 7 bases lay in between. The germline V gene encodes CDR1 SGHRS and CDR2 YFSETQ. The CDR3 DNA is TGCGCCAGCAGCTTGGAGGGGTCCACAGATACGCAGTATTTT. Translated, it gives CASSLEGSTDTQYF.

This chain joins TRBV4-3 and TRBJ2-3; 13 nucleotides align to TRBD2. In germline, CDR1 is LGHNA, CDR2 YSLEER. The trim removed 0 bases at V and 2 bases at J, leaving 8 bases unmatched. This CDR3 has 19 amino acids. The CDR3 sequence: CASSQDLVTSGRITDTQYF. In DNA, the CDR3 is TGCGCCAGCAGCCAAGATCTCGTGACTAGCGGGAGGATCACAGATACGCAGTATTTT.

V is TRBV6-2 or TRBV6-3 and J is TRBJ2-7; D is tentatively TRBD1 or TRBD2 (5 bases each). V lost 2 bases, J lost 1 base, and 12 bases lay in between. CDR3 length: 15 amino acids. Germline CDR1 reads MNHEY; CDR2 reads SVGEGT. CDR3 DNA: TGTGCCAGCAGTTACGACGGGGCCGGTTCCTACGAGCAGTACTTC. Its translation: CASSYDGAGSYEQYF.

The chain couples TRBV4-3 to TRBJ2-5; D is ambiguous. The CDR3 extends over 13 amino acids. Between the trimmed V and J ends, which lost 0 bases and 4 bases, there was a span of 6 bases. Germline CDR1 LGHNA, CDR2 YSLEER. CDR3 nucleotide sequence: TGCGCCAGCAGCCAAGAACTCCCAGAGACCCAGTACTTC. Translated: CASSQELPETQYF.

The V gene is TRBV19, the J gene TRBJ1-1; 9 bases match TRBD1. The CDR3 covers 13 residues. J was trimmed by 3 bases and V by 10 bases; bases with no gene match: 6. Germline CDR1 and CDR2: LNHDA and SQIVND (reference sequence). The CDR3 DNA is TGTGCCACTCACACAGGGGGCCACACTGAAGCTTTCTTT. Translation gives CATHTGGHTEAFF.

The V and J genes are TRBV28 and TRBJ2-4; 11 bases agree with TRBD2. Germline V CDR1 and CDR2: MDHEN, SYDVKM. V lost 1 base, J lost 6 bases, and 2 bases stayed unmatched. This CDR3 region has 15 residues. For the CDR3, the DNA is TGTGCCAGCAGTTTATCCGGGACTAGCGGAAACATTCAGTACTTC. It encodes CASSLSGTSGNIQYF. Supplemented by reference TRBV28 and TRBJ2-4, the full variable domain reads DVKVTQSSRYLVKRTGEKVFLECVQDMDHENMFWYRQDPGLGLRLIYFSYDVKMKEKGDIPEGYSVSREKKERFSLILESASTNQTSMYLCASSLSGTSGNIQYFGAGTRLSVL.

The DNA of the CDR3 is TGTGCCAGCAGCCCCGGACAGAGCACAGATACGCAGTATTTT. Translated: CASSPGQSTDTQYF. The V gene is TRBV11-3, the J gene TRBJ2-3, with D possibly TRBD1 on 6 matching bases. The CDR3 runs 14 residues. Trimming pared 5 bases from V and 0 bases from J, leaving 9 bases between. The germline V gene encodes CDR1 SGHNT and CDR2 YENEEA.

Here the CDR3 DNA reads TGTGCCAGCAGCTTTTTAAATGAAAAACTGTTTTTT. This sequence encodes CASSFLNEKLFF. The V call is TRBV28, the J call TRBJ1-4; D is unresolved. This CDR3 has 12 amino acids. V was trimmed by 6 bases and J by 5 bases, leaving 7 bases between them. Looked up from germline, CDR1 is MDHEN and CDR2 is SYDVKM.

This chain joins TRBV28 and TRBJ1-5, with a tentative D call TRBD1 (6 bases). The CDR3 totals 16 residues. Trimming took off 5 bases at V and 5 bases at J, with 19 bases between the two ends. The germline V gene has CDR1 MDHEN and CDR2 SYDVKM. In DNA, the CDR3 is TGTGCCAGCAGTGGGTCCGACAGGATATCATATCAGCCCCAGCATTTT. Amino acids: CASSGSDRISYQPQHF.

The CDR3 DNA reads as TGTGCCAGCAGCTTAGAAGGGGTCAAAAACATTCAGTACTTC. It is translated as CASSLEGVKNIQYF. The rearrangement links TRBV7-2 to TRBJ2-4, with a weak D call TRBD1 (5 bases). This CDR3 comprises 14 residues. The ends were cut back, 1 base at V and 3 bases at J, with 7 bases in the middle. CDR1 SGHTA and CDR2 FQGNSA come from the germline V gene.

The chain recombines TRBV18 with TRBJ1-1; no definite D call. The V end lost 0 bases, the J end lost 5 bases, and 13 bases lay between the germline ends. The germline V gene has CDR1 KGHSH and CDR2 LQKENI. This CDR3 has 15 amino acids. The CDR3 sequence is CASSPPMGLGTEAFF. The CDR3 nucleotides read TGTGCCAGCTCACCACCGATGGGGTTGGGTACTGAAGCTTTCTTT.

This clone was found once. The CDR3 DNA sequence: TGTGCCAGCAGTGAATGGGACAGCCCAGGGGTTAGTCAGCCCCAGCATTTT. This gives the protein CASSEWDSPGVSQPQHF. V usage is TRBV25-1 and J usage is TRBJ1-5; TRBD1 matches at 7 bases. The CDR3 runs 17 residues. Per germline, CDR1 MGHDK and CDR2 SYGVNS. V lost 1 base and J lost 6; bases outside the gene matches: 12.

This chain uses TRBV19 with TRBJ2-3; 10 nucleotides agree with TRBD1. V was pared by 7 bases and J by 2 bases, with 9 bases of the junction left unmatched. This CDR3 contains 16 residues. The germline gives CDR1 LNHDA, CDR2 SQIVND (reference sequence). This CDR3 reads CASTPRGQGNTDTQYF. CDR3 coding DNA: TGTGCCAGTACCCCGAGGGGACAGGGGAACACAGATACGCAGTATTTT.

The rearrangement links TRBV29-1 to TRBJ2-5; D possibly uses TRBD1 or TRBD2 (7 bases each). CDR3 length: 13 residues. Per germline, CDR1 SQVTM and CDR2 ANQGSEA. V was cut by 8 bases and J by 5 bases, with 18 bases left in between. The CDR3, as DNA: TGCAGCTACGGGAGGACAGGCCTTGAGACCCAGTACTTC. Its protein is CSYGRTGLETQYF.

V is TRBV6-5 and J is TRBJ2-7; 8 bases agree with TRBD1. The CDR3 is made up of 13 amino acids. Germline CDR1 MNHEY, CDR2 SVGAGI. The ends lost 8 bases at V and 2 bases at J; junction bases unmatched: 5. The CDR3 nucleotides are TGTGCCAGCGACAGGGGTCCGGCCTACGAGCAGTACTTC. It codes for CASDRGPAYEQYF.

For the CDR3, the DNA is TGTGCCAGCAGCATTAGCGGAATGAGCTCCTACGAGCAGTACTTC. Its protein is CASSISGMSSYEQYF. The rearrangement uses TRBV6-5 and TRBJ2-7, with D tentatively TRBD2 (6 bases). Germline assignment: CDR1 MNHEY and CDR2 SVGAGI. This CDR3 spans 15 amino acids. The V end lost 6 bases, the J end lost 0 bases, and 15 bases lay between the germline ends.

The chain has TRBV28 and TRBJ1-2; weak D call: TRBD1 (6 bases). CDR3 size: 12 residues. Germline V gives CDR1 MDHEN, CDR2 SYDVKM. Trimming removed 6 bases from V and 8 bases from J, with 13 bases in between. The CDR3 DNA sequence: TGTGCCAGCAGAAGGGGGTTGGGAGGCTACACCTTC. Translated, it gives CASRRGLGGYTF.

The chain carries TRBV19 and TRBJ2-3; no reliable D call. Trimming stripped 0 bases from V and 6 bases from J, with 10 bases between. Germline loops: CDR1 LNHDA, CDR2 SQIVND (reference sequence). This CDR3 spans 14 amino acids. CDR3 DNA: TGTGCCAGTAGTATAGATCTAGTGCGGGATACGCAGTATTTT. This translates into CASSIDLVRDTQYF.

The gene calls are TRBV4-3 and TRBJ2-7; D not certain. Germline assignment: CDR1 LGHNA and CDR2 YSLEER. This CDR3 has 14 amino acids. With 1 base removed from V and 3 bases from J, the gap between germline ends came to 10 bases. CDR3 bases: TGCGCCAGCAGCCAAGCCAGGAAGAACTACGAGCAGTACTTC. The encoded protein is CASSQARKNYEQYF.

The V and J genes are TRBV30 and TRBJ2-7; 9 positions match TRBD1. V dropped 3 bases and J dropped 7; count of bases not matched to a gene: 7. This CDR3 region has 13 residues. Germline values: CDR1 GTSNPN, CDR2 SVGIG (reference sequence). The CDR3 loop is CAWRGTGYGEQYF. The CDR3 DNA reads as TGTGCCTGGAGGGGGACAGGGTATGGGGAGCAGTACTTC.

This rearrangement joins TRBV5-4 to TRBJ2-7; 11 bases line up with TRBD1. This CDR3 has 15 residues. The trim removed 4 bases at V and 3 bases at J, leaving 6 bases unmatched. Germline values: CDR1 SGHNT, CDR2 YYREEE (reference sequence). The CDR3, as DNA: TGTGCCAGCAGCATGGACAGGGGGCGCGTCTACGAGCAGTACTTC. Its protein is CASSMDRGRVYEQYF.

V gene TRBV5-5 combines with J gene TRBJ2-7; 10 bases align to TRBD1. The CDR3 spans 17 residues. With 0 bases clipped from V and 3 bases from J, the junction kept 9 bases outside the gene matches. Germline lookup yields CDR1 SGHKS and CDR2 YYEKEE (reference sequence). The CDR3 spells CASSLEAGQGRVYEQYF. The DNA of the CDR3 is TGTGCCAGCAGCTTGGAGGCGGGACAGGGGAGGGTCTACGAGCAGTACTTC. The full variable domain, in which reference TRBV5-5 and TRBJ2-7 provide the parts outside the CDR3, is DAGVTQSPTHLIKTRGQQVTLRCSPISGHKSVSWYQQVLGQGPQFIFQYYEKEERGRGNFPDRFSARQFPNYSSELNVNALLLGDSALYLCASSLEAGQGRVYEQYFGPGTRLTVT.

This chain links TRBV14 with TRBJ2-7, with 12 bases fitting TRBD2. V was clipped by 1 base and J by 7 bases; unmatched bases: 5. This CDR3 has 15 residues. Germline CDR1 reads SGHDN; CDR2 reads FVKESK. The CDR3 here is CASSQVWTSGIEQYF. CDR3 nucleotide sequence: TGTGCCAGCAGCCAAGTCTGGACTAGCGGGATTGAGCAGTACTTC.

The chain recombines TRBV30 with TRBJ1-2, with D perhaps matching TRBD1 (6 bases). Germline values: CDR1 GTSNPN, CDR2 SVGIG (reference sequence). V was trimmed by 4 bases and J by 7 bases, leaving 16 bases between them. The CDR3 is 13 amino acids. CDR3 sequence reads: CAWTPGGGPGYTF. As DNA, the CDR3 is TGTGCCTGGACCCCCGGCGGGGGGCCTGGCTACACCTTC.

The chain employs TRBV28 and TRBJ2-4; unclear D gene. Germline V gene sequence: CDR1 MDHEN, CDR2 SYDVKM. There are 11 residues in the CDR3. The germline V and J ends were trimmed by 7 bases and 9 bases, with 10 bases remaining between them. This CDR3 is CASTLGSIQYF. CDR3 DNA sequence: TGTGCCAGCACCTTGGGGTCCATTCAGTACTTC.

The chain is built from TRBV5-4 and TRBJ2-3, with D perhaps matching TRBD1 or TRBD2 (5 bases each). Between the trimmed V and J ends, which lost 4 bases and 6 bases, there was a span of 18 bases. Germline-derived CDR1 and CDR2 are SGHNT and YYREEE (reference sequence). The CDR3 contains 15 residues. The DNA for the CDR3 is TGTGCCAGCAGCCAGGCGCGTGGGGGTTGGGATACGCAGTATTTT. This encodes CASSQARGGWDTQYF.

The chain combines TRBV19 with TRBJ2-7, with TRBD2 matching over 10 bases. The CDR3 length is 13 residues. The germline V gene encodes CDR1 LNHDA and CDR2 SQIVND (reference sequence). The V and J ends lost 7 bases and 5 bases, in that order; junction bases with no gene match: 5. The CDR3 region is CASKGLAEHEQYF. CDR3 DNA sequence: TGTGCCAGTAAAGGACTAGCGGAGCACGAGCAGTACTTC.